Sequencing of this T cell receptor beta chain was carried out in a study of CD8 T cells in ankylosing spondylitis. Overall study results and limits: According to the report, clones linked to the disease were significantly enriched in matched synovial fluid samples taken from ankylosing spondylitis patients. Peripheral blood held disease-linked clones only at relatively low frequency, and these were CD8+. Blood of patients with ankylosing spondylitis appeared to be characterized by a TCR beta motif of several highly homologous variants.

This clonotype occurred many times. Antigen: not known. Looked up from germline, CDR1 is DFQATT and CDR2 is SNEGSKA (reference sequence). CDR3 length: 13 residues. V dropped 2 bases and J dropped 8 bases, with 12 bases sitting between them. TCRdb re-called the 5' RACE reads through MiXCR, storing one row per CDR3 protein. The sample lists roughly 490,000 distinct CDR3 sequences, about 5.7% seen once, with 3.5% in the top ten. The receptor was derived from a male donor with ankylosing spondylitis. The sequenced sample was blood, either unsorted or a sorted T cell fraction (not recorded which). The chain couples TRBV20-1 to TRBJ2-2; D may be TRBD1 (6 bases). Here the CDR3 reads CSARSTGLGELFF. Written as DNA, the CDR3 is TGCAGTGCTAGAAGTACAGGGTTGGGGGAGCTGTTTTTT.